A single sample is the source of the 21 T cell receptor beta chains below, sequenced in a study of identical twins. TCRdb ran MiXCR on the 5' RACE reads and lists one entry per CDR3 protein. The data show 400,000 to 550,000 distinct CDR3 sequences, with roughly an eighth seen just once and approximately 0.98% held by the top ten. The data were also submitted as part of a second study, on yellow fever vaccine responses in identical twins.

The sequencing sample was made of CD4+ T cells sorted from blood. These receptors were obtained from a woman aged 18 to 35 in good health.

This clonotype was seen a handful of times. V gene TRBV29-1 combines with J gene TRBJ2-7; 9 nucleotides match TRBD1. In germline, CDR1 is SQVTM, CDR2 ANQGSEA. The V gene end was trimmed by 7 bases and the J gene end by 6 bases; junction bases not matched to a gene: 4. The CDR3 is 11 amino acids. The CDR3 sequence: CSAGQGSEQYF. CDR3 bases: TGCAGCGCCGGACAGGGGAGCGAGCAGTACTTC.

The table lists this clonotype with a few counts. The chain joins TRBV6-2 or TRBV6-3 to TRBJ2-1; no clear D. Germline CDR1 and CDR2: MNHEY and SVGEGT. CDR3 length equals 14 residues. Trimming took 0 bases from V and 7 from J, leaving 10 bases between them. The CDR3 reads CASSYSNIGNEQFF. CDR3 DNA: TGTGCCAGCAGTTACTCGAATATTGGGAATGAGCAGTTCTTC.

This clonotype was observed a handful of times. The rearrangement links TRBV6-1 to TRBJ2-7; D possibly corresponds to TRBD1 (6 bases). This CDR3 contains 14 residues. Between the trimmed V and J ends, which lost 6 bases and 3 bases, there was a span of 15 bases. The germline CDR1 and CDR2 sequences are MNHNS and SASEGT. CDR3 coding DNA: TGTGCCAGCAGCTCCGGGACATTCAACTACGAGCAGTACTTC. Encoded protein: CASSSGTFNYEQYF.

In nucleotides, the CDR3 is TGCAGTGCTAGAGGGGGACTAGCGGGAGGGCCTGAGAATGAGCAGTTCTTC. This translates into CSARGGLAGGPENEQFF. This sequence joins TRBV20-1 and TRBJ2-1; 16 positions agree with TRBD2. From germline, CDR1 is DFQATT and CDR2 SNEGSKA (reference sequence). The CDR3 has 17 amino acids. The junction had 7 bases not matched to a gene; V was cut back by 1 base and J by 7 bases.

The chain joins TRBV6-1 to TRBJ2-5; the match to TRBD2 covers 13 bases. Germline V gene data show CDR1 as MNHNS and CDR2 as SASEGT. The junction had 11 bases not matched to a gene; V was cut back by 5 bases and J by 5 bases. The CDR3 totals 17 residues. The chain's CDR3 is CASSKPQGLAGRETQYF. The DNA for the CDR3 is TGTGCCAGCAGTAAACCCCAGGGACTAGCGGGGAGGGAGACCCAGTACTTC.

The V gene is TRBV29-1, the J gene TRBJ2-3; 9 bases fit TRBD2. Germline CDR1 is SQVTM and CDR2 is ANQGSEA. Trimming took 0 bases from V and 2 from J; bases not matched to a gene: 9. CDR3 length: 17 residues. CDR3 sequence reads: CSVEEGRLAGITDTQYF. The CDR3 bases are TGCAGCGTTGAAGAAGGGCGGCTAGCGGGAATCACAGATACGCAGTATTTT.

This clonotype showed up many times. The chain has TRBV10-3 and TRBJ2-3; D may be TRBD2 (7 bases). Germline CDR1 is ENHRY and CDR2 is SYGVKD. V was pared by 7 bases and J by 3 bases, with 20 bases between. The CDR3 length is 16 residues. The CDR3 DNA sequence: TGTGCCATCAAAGGGGGTTTTGGCGGGGGAACAGATACGCAGTATTTT. It specifies CAIKGGFGGGTDTQYF.

V gene TRBV11-2 combines with J gene TRBJ2-2; 12 bases fit TRBD2. The V and J ends lost 4 bases and 3 bases, in that order; junction bases with no gene match: 9. CDR1 and CDR2 from the germline V gene are SGHAT and FQNNGV. The CDR3 length is 18 residues. The DNA for the CDR3 is TGTGCCAGCAGCTCCCCCGCCGGACTAGCGGGGTACACCGGGGAGCTGTTTTTT. This encodes CASSSPAGLAGYTGELFF.

In its sample, this clonotype was seen many times. This sequence joins TRBV12-3 or TRBV12-4 and TRBJ2-3; D gene unclear. With 5 bases removed from V and 1 base from J, the gap between germline ends came to 10 bases. The CDR3 is made up of 14 amino acids. This CDR3 is CASSVYRGTDTQYF. In nucleotides, the CDR3 is TGTGCCAGCAGTGTTTACCGGGGCACAGATACGCAGTATTTT.

This clonotype appeared many times. This chain connects TRBV15 to TRBJ2-1; 7 positions match TRBD2. The CDR3 covers 16 residues. V lost 5 bases to trimming and J lost 5 bases; unmatched junction nucleotides: 12. Germline CDR1 is LNHNV and CDR2 is YYDKDF (reference sequence). The CDR3 spells CATSALAGVYHNEQFF. CDR3 nucleotide sequence: TGTGCCACCAGCGCCCTGGCGGGAGTCTACCACAATGAGCAGTTCTTC.

The chain has TRBV7-8 and TRBJ2-5; D not certain. The V and J ends lost 4 bases and 5 bases respectively, with 14 bases between them. There are 14 residues in the CDR3. Germline lookup yields CDR1 SGHVS and CDR2 FQNEAQ. The CDR3 is CASSSESTWETQYF. The CDR3 coding sequence is TGTGCCAGCAGCTCAGAATCAACCTGGGAGACCCAGTACTTC.

The chain employs TRBV6-5 and TRBJ2-7; 10 nucleotides agree with TRBD2. The CDR3 extends over 16 amino acids. CDR1 and CDR2 (germline): MNHEY, SVGAGI. V shed 0 bases, J shed 4 bases, and the junction held 6 bases outside the gene matches. CDR3 in amino acids: CASSYSGLAGVYEQYF. The CDR3, as DNA: TGTGCCAGCAGTTACTCGGGGCTAGCGGGGGTATACGAGCAGTACTTC.

Here the CDR3 reads CASSPSGQGANIQYF. The CDR3 coding sequence is TGTGCCAGCAGTCCCTCAGGACAGGGAGCAAACATTCAGTACTTC. J is TRBJ2-4 and V is TRBV28; 8 bases align to TRBD1. The CDR3 runs to 15 residues. With 5 bases clipped from V and 6 bases from J, the junction kept 9 bases outside the gene matches. CDR1 and CDR2 (germline): MDHEN, SYDVKM.

The V call is TRBV6-5, the J call TRBJ2-1; 8 positions match TRBD1. The CDR3 loop spans 16 amino acids. V gave up 2 bases and J gave up 5 bases; unmatched junction bases: 8. Per the germline V gene, CDR1 is MNHEY and CDR2 is SVGAGI. The CDR3 is CASSYASGGIDNEQFF. Here the CDR3 DNA reads TGTGCCAGCAGTTACGCGTCAGGGGGCATCGACAATGAGCAGTTCTTC.

The rearrangement joins TRBV7-2 to TRBJ2-2, with D unclear. The CDR3 is 14 amino acids. V was shortened by 2 bases and J by 4 bases, with 8 bases between the two germline ends. Germline loops: CDR1 SGHTA, CDR2 FQGNSA. CDR3 loop: CASSLFSPTGELFF. CDR3 coding DNA: TGTGCCAGCAGCTTATTTTCGCCCACCGGGGAGCTGTTTTTT.

In this sample, this clonotype turned up a few times. One end of the junction fails to match germline, which may point to a read error. The chain is built from TRBV5-1 and TRBJ2-1, with D uncertain. Germline loops: CDR1 SGHRS, CDR2 YFSETQ. The CDR3 is made up of 16 amino acids. In DNA form, the CDR3 reads TGCTCCAGCAGCCCCATGGTAGGGCTCCCTAACAATGAGCAGTTCTTC. This translates into CSSSPMVGLPNNEQFF.

The sample holds a few counts of this clonotype. The rearrangement links TRBV7-6 to TRBJ2-5; D is perhaps TRBD2 (5 bases). There are 13 residues in the CDR3. Deletions cut 5 bases from V and 0 bases from J, with 7 bases between. Germline CDR1 and CDR2: SGHVS and FNYEAQ. The CDR3 DNA follows: TGTGCCAGCAGCGAGACTAACCAAGAGACCCAGTACTTC. This sequence encodes CASSETNQETQYF.

This clonotype was counted many times. This rearrangement joins TRBV27 to TRBJ2-5; the match to TRBD2 covers 7 bases. The CDR3 sequence is 16 residues long. The germline V gene encodes CDR1 MNHEY and CDR2 SMNVEV (reference sequence). J was trimmed by 5 bases and V by 3 bases; bases with no gene match: 12. This chain's CDR3 is CASSFQGGGRMETQYF. The CDR3 region has the DNA TGTGCCAGCAGTTTCCAGGGAGGCGGGAGAATGGAGACCCAGTACTTC.

This clonotype was counted between two and nine times. The genes are TRBV4-1 and TRBJ2-7; D is unclear. In germline, CDR1 is MGHRA, CDR2 YSYEKL. There are 15 residues in the CDR3. Trimming removed 1 base at V and 2 bases at J, with 12 bases between. The CDR3 nucleotides are TGCGCCAGCAGCCAAGGTCCGCCAGTGACCTACGAGCAGTACTTC. Protein sequence: CASSQGPPVTYEQYF.

The sample holds a few counts of this clonotype. The junction differs from germline at one of its ends, possibly a read error. The chain links TRBV6-2 or TRBV6-3 to TRBJ2-7; 7 positions agree with TRBD1. This CDR3 is built from 14 residues. Germline values: CDR1 MNHEY, CDR2 SVGEGT. The CDR3 nucleotides read TGTGCCAGCAGCGGGACAGACAAAACCTACGAGCAGCACTTC. Translated, it gives CASSGTDKTYEQHF.

The table lists this clonotype with a few counts. This sequence joins TRBV6-5 and TRBJ2-7; no clear D. The CDR3 has 13 residues. Germline V gene lookup returns CDR1 MNHEY and CDR2 SVGAGI. Trimming left V 0 bases short and J 3 bases short, with 6 bases between. CDR3 DNA: TGTGCCAGCAGTTACTCGATCGGCTACGAGCAGTACTTC. Its translation: CASSYSIGYEQYF.